This T cell receptor (beta chain) derives from a study of OX40 agonist ivuxolimab in advanced cancers. The overall study: Patients were dosed intravenously with ivuxolimab at 0.01 to 10 mg/kg every 2 weeks.

This table comes from immunoSEQ multiplex PCR, and its TCRdb copy is limited to in-frame clones, with some not included. The data contain tens of thousands of clones, 92% of them singletons. The CDR3 has 15 amino acids. V shed 2 bases and J shed 7 bases, with 15 bases lying between them. Per germline, CDR1 KGHSH and CDR2 LQKENI. The TCR was taken from an adult with an advanced solid tumor such as melanoma, head and neck, liver or kidney cancer. Specimen: CD4+ or CD8+ T cells sorted from blood, collected in a trial of the OX40 agonist ivuxolimab. The chain couples TRBV18 to TRBJ2-1, with a weak D call TRBD2 (5 bases). The CDR3: CASSPVQRSWNEQFF. The CDR3 nucleotides are TGTGCCAGCTCACCAGTCCAGCGGTCTTGGAATGAGCAGTTCTTC.